This TCR beta chain is from a study of blood T cells in healthy people across ages. This clonotype was counted between two and nine times. CDR3 size: 14 residues. V was cut by 6 bases and J by 2 bases, with 14 bases left in between. Germline V gene sequence: CDR1 SGHNT, CDR2 YYREEE (reference sequence). A second PCR, run for about 7 to 11 cycles, used a sample-barcoded 5' primer plus a J-beta primer mix. A template-switch adaptor containing 12 random nucleotides labeled each cDNA molecule. Via MiXCR, TCRdb re-called the 5' RACE reads, giving one row per CDR3 protein. This table holds around 800,000 distinct CDR3 sequences, more than 25% found once. The same data also contributed to another study, on T cells of mothers and their children.

The clonotype comes from a boy between 5 and 17 years old in good health. The sequenced material came from blood. The chain joins TRBV5-4 to TRBJ2-5; possible D gene TRBD2, 5 bases. This chain's CDR3 is CASTEGRTQETQYF. CDR3 nucleotide sequence: TGTGCCAGCACCGAAGGACGGACTCAAGAGACCCAGTACTTC.